Listed here is a single T cell receptor (beta chain). The antigen remains unidentified. The junction had 3 bases not matched to a gene; V was cut back by 3 bases and J by 4 bases. The CDR3 runs to 14 residues. Looked up from germline, CDR1 is SGHRS and CDR2 is YFSETQ. The data are from a study of cytomegalovirus exposure and HLA in healthy donors. The PCR made use of 60 Vbeta and 13 Jbeta primers. TCRdb keeps only in-frame clones here, not all; method: immunoSEQ multiplex PCR. The repertoire includes 130,000 or so clones, roughly 90% of them detected once, and around 0.51% sits in the top ten. The donors gave bone marrow, and they were healthy. Findings and limits, study-wide: A later analysis reportedly found that, within productive TCRs, an Asian-associated ancestry cluster had fewer N-insertions than the mean observed across the approximately 700 donors. Cytomegalovirus association was assigned to around 150 TCR beta chains. In all likelihood, a cluster of highly shared sequence variants was a sequencing artifact.

J is TRBJ1-4 and V is TRBV5-1; 7 bases map to TRBD1. Sequences were obtained from PBMCs. This receptor was obtained from a woman aged 40 to 50 in good health and CMV-seronegative. The CDR3 protein is CASSSGQFNEKLFF. The CDR3 DNA reads as TGCGCCAGCAGCTCGGGACAGTTTAATGAAAAACTGTTTTTT.